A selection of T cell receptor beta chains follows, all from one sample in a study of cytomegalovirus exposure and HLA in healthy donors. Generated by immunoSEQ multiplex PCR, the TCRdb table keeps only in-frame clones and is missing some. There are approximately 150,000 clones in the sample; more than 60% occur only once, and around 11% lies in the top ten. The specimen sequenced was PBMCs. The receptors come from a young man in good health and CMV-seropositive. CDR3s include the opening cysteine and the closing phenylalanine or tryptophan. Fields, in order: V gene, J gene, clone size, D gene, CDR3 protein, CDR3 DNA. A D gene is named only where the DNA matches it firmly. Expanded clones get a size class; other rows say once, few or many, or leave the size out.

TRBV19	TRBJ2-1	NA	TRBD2	CASSGLSPQVGLAGGNEQFF	TGTGCCAGTTCGGGACTCTCTCCCCAGGTCGGGCTAGCGGGAGGGAATGAGCAGTTCTTC
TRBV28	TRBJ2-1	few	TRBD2	CASITLGGRLNEQFF	TGTGCCAGCATCACCCTGGGGGGGAGGCTCAATGAGCAGTTCTTC
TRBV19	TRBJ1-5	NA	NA	CASSIAGQDTPQHF	TGTGCCAGTAGTATAGCTGGCCAGGATACGCCCCAGCATTTT
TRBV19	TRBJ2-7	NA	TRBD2	CASSITTSGAYEQYF	TGTGCCAGTAGTATTACGACTAGCGGGGCCTACGAGCAGTACTTC
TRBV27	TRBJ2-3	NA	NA	CASSLIAAFVALEDSTDTQYF	TGTGCCAGCAGTTTAATTGCGGCCTTTGTCGCGCTGGAAGATAGCACAGATACGCAGTATTTT
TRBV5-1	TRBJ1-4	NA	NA	CASSVSGKEKLFF	TGCGCCAGCAGCGTCTCAGGGAAAGAAAAACTGTTTTTT
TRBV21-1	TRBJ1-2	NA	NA	CASSKGQDGRVGYTF	TGTGCCAGCAGCAAAGGCCAGGACGGCAGGGTTGGCTACACCTTC
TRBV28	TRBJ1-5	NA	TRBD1	CASSEPGQAHQPQHF	TGTGCCAGCAGTGAACCGGGACAGGCTCATCAGCCCCAGCATTTT
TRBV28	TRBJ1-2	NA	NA	CASKSGIGGYTF	TGTGCCAGCAAATCGGGAATTGGGGGCTACACCTTC
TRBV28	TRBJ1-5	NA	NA	CASSLLDQPQHF	TGTGCCAGCAGTTTACTAGATCAGCCCCAGCATTTT
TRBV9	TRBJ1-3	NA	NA	CASSVRGTGNTIYF	TGTGCCAGCAGCGTCAGGGGTACTGGAAACACCATATATTTT
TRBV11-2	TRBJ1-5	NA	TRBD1	CASSLGAGGSNQPQHF	TGTGCCAGCAGCTTAGGGGCAGGGGGAAGCAATCAGCCCCAGCATTTT
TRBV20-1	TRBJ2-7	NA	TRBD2	CSGLAAYEQYF	TGCAGTGGACTAGCGGCCTACGAGCAGTACTTC
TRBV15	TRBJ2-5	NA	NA	CATSLSGLRQETQYF	TGTGCCACCAGCCTTTCGGGACTTCGGCAAGAGACCCAGTACTTC
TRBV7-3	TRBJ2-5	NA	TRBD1	CASSQQGSGETQYF	TGTGCCAGCAGCCAACAGGGGAGTGGGGAGACCCAGTACTTC
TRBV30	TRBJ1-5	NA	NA	CASGHSNQPQHF	TGTGCCTCGGGTCATAGCAATCAGCCCCAGCATTTT
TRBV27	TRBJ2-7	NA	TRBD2	CASSGSSYEQYF	TGTGCCTCTAGCGGGAGCTCCTACGAGCAGTACTTC